This T cell receptor (beta chain) was sequenced for a study of shared clonotypes between healthy human individuals (TCRdb year 2020). Describing the broader study: Three men and a couple of women, aged 18 to 49 years, made up the cohort. For each donor, CD4 naive and CD4 memory were each run on three plates, CD8 naive on two plates, and CD8 memory on one plate. To estimate repertoire size and how much clonotypes are shared between individuals, the study performed deep sequencing of blood TCR repertoires from a few healthy adults. Between about 0.85 and 9.5 billion PBMCs per donor were obtained by leukapheresis. To increase sequencing depth and limit assay-specific biases, TCR repertoire library preparation and sequencing were carried out by different laboratories using diverse techniques. What the research found in general, with its limitations: When a handful of donors were compared, the shared fraction of clonotypes was about 5.4% for naive CD4, about 4% for naive CD8, 2.3% for memory CD4, and roughly 0.43% for memory CD8. Larger estimated clonotype richness was generally found for naive subsets than for memory subsets. The genetic and exposure-history diversity represented was limited by the small number of donors. Only blood was sampled, and tissue TCR repertoires likely differ from those in blood. Even with the large sequencing depth, rarefaction of the sorted-subset datasets indicated that sequencing was incomplete. Compared with non-shared clonotypes, the clonotypes found in all four sorted-subset donors had higher generation probabilities. Based on pairwise subsampling, the degree of clonotype sharing among donors was expected to be affected by sequencing depth.

Healthy HIV-negative adults with no recently reported acute infections or vaccinations were included as donors. Only Caucasian adults living in Nashville, Tennessee, USA were represented among the donors. CD8 memory samples consisted of magnetically selected CD45RO+ cells combined with CCR7-negative CD45RA+ effector memory (TemRA) cells. Blood was collected by leukapheresis, and PBMCs were isolated by Ficoll-Histopaque density gradient centrifugation and then cryopreserved in liquid nitrogen vapor phase. Purity and quantity of every magnetically sorted T cell population were checked by analytical flow cytometry. From each sorted fraction, genomic DNA was isolated and quantified by UV absorbance on a Nanodrop 2000c. Points on this clone: Its target antigen remains unknown. One base away there is no much larger clone; base qualities are not given.

TCR CDR3 regions were amplified from genomic DNA by multiplex PCR using the deep immunoSEQ assay. For each cell subset, the extracted genomic DNA was distributed evenly across all wells of several immunoSEQ 96-well plates, and each plate served as one replicate. For sorted subsets, 200 ng of genomic DNA, equivalent to 25,000 to 35,000 T cell genomes, went into each replicate PCR. Purified libraries were quantified with a Qubit 3.0 fluorometer, sized on a Bioanalyzer 2100, and re-quantified with the KAPA Library Quantification kit. Every immunoSEQ 96-well plate was sequenced on a dedicated single-read 150-cycle Illumina NextSeq 550 flow cell. The authors' pipeline ran thus. Because the immunoSEQ output included only junctional sequences and no quality scores, the filtering could not be the same as the filtering used for full-length reads. To assign V/J genes and CDR3, sequences were annotated using PyIR, a Python wrapper for IgBLAST v1.9, with IMGT germline references. Reads were removed for weak V/J assignments (E-value above 1e-6), missing CDR3, stop codons, out-of-frame junctions, or ambiguous translated residues. V3J clonotypes were defined as sequences sharing an identical inferred V gene, J gene, and CDR3 amino acid sequence. Percentage overlap between repertoires was computed as shared unique clonotypes divided by the size of the smaller repertoire. Three approaches were used to assess repertoire richness: RTK rarefaction, the Chao1 estimator, and Recon v2.1 estimates of unobserved clonotypes. OLGA was used to compute generation probabilities for all TCRbeta clonotypes that the gDNA method yielded from a handful of donors. TCRdb obtained this table from immuneACCESS and retained in-frame rearrangements with V and J assigned. These tables miss some clones; where compared with another copy, unresolved V genes account for less than half of the shortfall, and the remainder is unexplained. V and J calls and clone size are those listed in that table; D and trimming were worked out from the DNA. The sample data list about 120,000 clones, and about 63% of these were observed just once. Of the sample, roughly 23% falls within the top ten clones.

V sheds 1 base and J sheds 0 bases, leaving 13 bases between their ends. From the germline V gene, CDR1 is SNHLY and CDR2 is FYNNEI. The CDR3 contains 17 residues, cysteine and phenylalanine counted. Only the CDR3 DNA is retained, 51 bases long and in frame from the first base. The receptor was isolated from a woman aged 25 to 39 in good health. Sequencing input: memory CD8+ T cells sorted from blood. Reading the label with the study, this specimen's cell subset or site is: CD45RO+ cells pooled with CCR7-negative TemRA cells. The chain was built from TRBV2 and TRBJ2-1; matching of 6 bases hints at TRBD2 as the D gene. At the DNA level, the sequence is TGTGCCAGCAGTGAAGAGGGGACCGGGAGCTCCTACAATGAGCAGTTCTTC. This codes for CASSEEGTGSSYNEQFF.